The entry below describes one T cell receptor (beta chain). The study drew the donors from its approximately 110-subject validation cohort, separate from the approximately 700-subject first cohort. This entry belongs to a study of cytomegalovirus exposure and HLA in healthy donors. Clones were read by immunoSEQ multiplex PCR, and TCRdb kept only the in-frame ones, dropping some. This table has over 110,000 clones, 86% appearing once. Germline V CDR1 and CDR2: SGHAT, FQNNGV. The CDR3 contains 16 residues. The V end was cut by 5 bases, the J end by 3 bases, with 17 bases between. The V and J genes are TRBV11-2 and TRBJ2-1; D may be TRBD2 (7 bases). The origin of this receptor is a man aged 18 to 35 in good health and CMV-seronegative. Sequencing input: PBMCs. The DNA for the CDR3 is TGTGCCAGCAGCCGGGCCGGGGGGCAGGTCTACAATGAGCAGTTCTTC. Translating gives CASSRAGGQVYNEQFF. The full variable domain, its missing parts supplied by reference TRBV11-2 and TRBJ2-1, is EAGVAQSPRYKIIEKRQSVAFWCNPISGHATLYWYQQILGQGPKLLIQFQNNGVVDDSQLPKDRFSAERLKGVDSTLKIQPAKLEDSAVYLCASSRAGGQVYNEQFFGPGTRLTVL.